One sample yielded the 3 T cell receptor beta chains listed below, sequenced in a study of cytotoxic CD8 clonotypes in ibrutinib-treated CLL. Using immunoSEQ multiplex PCR, the repertoire was profiled, and TCRdb retains in-frame clones only, with some absent. The sample carries some 300,000 clones, 80% recorded once. The starting material was PBMCs, obtained before ibrutinib treatment. These receptor sequences come from a human donor with chronic lymphocytic leukemia.

V usage is TRBV6-5 and J usage is TRBJ2-1, with D unresolved. Trimming cost V 0 bases and J 9 bases, with 12 bases left between them. This CDR3 has 14 amino acids. Germline CDR1 MNHEY, CDR2 SVGAGI. The CDR3 DNA follows: TGTGCCAGCAGTTACTCCCTGTTAAGTTCTGAGCAGTTCTTC. Translated: CASSYSLLSSEQFF.

The V call is TRBV5-4, the J call TRBJ2-7, with D possibly TRBD2 on 6 matching bases. CDR3 size: 14 residues. CDR1 SGHNT and CDR2 YYREEE come from the germline V gene (reference sequence). V lost 0 bases to trimming and J lost 7 bases, with 14 bases between them. This CDR3 is CASSLVGSAGEQYF. Written as DNA, the CDR3 is TGTGCCAGCAGCTTGGTAGGTTCGGCGGGGGAGCAGTACTTC.

The table lists this clone with a count of one. The germline gene is not matched at one end of the junction; a read error may be the cause. The chain employs TRBV7-7 and TRBJ2-5, with D hard to call. The CDR3 is 13 amino acids. Germline CDR1 SSHAT, CDR2 FNYEAQ (reference sequence). In DNA form, the CDR3 reads TGTGCTAGCAGCTTAGACAAGCAAGAGACCCAGTACTTC. Encoded protein: CASSLDKQETQYF.